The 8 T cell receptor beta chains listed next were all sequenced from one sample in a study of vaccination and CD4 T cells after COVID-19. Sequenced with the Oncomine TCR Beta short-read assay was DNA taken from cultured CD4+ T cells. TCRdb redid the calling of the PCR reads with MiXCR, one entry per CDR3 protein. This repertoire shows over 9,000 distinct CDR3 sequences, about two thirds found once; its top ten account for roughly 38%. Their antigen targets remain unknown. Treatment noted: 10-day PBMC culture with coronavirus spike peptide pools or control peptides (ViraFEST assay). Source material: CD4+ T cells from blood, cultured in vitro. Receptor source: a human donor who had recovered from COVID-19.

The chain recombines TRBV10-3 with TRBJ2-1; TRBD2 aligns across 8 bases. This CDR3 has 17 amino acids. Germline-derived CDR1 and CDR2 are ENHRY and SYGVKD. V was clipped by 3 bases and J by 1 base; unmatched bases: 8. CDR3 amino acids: CAISDPTSGESYNEQFF. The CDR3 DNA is TGTGCCATCAGTGACCCAACTAGCGGTGAATCCTACAATGAGCAGTTCTTC.

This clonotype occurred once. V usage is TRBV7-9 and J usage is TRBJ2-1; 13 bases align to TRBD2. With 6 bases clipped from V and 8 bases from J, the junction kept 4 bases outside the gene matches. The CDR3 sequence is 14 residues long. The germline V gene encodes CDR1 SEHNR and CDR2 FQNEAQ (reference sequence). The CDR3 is CASRRLAGGYEQFF. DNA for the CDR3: TGTGCCAGCAGACGACTAGCGGGAGGCTATGAGCAGTTCTTC.

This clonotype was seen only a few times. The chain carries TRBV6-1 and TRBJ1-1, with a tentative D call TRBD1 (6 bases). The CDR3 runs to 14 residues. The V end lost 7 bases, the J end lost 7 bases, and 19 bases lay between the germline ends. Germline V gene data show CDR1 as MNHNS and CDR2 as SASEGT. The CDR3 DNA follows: TGTGCCAGCATCAAGAGACAGGATCAGGGTGAAGCTTTCTTT. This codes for CASIKRQDQGEAFF.

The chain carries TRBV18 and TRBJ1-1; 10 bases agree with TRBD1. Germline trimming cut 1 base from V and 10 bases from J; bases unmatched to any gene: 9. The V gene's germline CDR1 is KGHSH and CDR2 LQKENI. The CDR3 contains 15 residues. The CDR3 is CASSPRPGTGVVAFF. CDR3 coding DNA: TGTGCCAGCTCACCACGTCCCGGGACAGGGGTGGTAGCTTTCTTT.

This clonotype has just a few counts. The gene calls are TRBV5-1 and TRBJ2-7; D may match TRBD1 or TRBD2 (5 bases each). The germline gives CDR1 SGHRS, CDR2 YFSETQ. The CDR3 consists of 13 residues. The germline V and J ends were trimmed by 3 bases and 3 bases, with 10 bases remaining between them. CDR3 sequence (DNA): TGCGCCAGCAGCTCGGGACGGGGCTACGAGCAGTACTTC. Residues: CASSSGRGYEQYF. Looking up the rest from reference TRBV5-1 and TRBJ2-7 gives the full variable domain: KAGVTQTPRYLIKTRGQQVTLSCSPISGHRSVSWYQQTPGQGLQFLFEYFSETQRNKGNFPGRFSGRQFSNSRSEMNVSTLELGDSALYLCASSSGRGYEQYFGPGTRLTVT.

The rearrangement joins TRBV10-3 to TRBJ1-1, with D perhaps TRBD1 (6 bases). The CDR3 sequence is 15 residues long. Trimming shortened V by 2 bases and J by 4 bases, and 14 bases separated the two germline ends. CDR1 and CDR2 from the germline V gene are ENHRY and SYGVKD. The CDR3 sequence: CAISEKVTGPTEAFF. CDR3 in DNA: TGTGCCATCAGTGAGAAGGTAACAGGGCCCACTGAAGCTTTCTTT.

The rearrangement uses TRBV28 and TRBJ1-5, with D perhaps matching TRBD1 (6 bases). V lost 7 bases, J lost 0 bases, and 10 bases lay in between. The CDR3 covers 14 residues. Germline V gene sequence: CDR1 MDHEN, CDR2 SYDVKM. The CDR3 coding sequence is TGTGCCAGCACCGGACAGTATAGCAATCAGCCCCAGCATTTT. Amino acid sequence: CASTGQYSNQPQHF.

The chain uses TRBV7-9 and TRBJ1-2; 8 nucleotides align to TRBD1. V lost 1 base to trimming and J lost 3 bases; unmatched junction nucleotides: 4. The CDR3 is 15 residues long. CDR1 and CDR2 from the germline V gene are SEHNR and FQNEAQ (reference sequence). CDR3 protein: CASSLEQGGYYGYTF. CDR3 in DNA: TGTGCCAGCAGCTTAGAACAGGGGGGGTACTATGGCTACACCTTC.